This entry concerns a single TCR beta chain. The data are from a study of blood T cell repertoires in COVID-19. The repertoire was sequenced with immunoSEQ multiplex PCR; TCRdb's copy has only in-frame clones and lacks some. Here the sample spans approximately 310,000 clones, around 86% being singletons. The CDR3 is made up of 14 amino acids. The junction had 5 bases not matched to a gene; V was cut back by 3 bases and J by 4 bases. CDR1 and CDR2 from the germline V gene are LGHDT and YNNKEL (reference sequence). The TCR was taken from a man aged 55-75 years who had recovered from COVID-19. The genes are TRBV3-1 (or the pseudogene TRBV3-2) and TRBJ2-5, with 7 bases that match TRBD2. Source material: PBMCs or T cells enriched from blood (not recorded which). The DNA for the CDR3 is TGTGCCAGCAGCCAGACCCCTAGCGGAGAGACCCAGTACTTC. As protein: CASSQTPSGETQYF.